This T cell receptor (beta chain) was obtained from a study of glioma-infiltrating T cells. Study findings and constraints: Tissue and blood shared very few CDR3 sequences. Gliomas, especially low-grade, showed above-expected tissue-blood divergence; non-neoplastic patients showed below.

Many counts were recorded for this clonotype. Its antigen is not identified. Germline CDR1 is MNHEY and CDR2 is SVGEGT. The CDR3 consists of 19 residues. Trimming left V 0 bases short and J 4 bases short, with 22 bases between. Using RNA template, CDR3s of TCR alpha and beta were amplified with iRepertoire arm-PCR. One entry per CDR3 protein results from TCRdb running MiXCR on the multiplex PCR reads. The table lists approximately 90,000 distinct CDR3 sequences, 20% to 25% of them singletons. The sequenced sample consisted of glioma tissue, nonneoplastic brain tissue, or PBMCs (not recorded which). The clonotype was recovered from a human donor with low-grade glioma or glioblastoma, undergoing nonglioma brain surgery, or in good health (not recorded which). This chain uses TRBV6-2 or TRBV6-3 with TRBJ2-1; D uncertain. Here the CDR3 reads CASSYSKQPYSPQYNEQFF. CDR3 DNA sequence: TGTGCCAGCAGTTACTCGAAACAGCCTTACTCTCCACAATACAATGAGCAGTTCTTC.